In its sample, the clone carrying this T cell receptor (beta chain) was seen once. Its specificity is not known. Source study methods: Building a distant-metastasis classifier for papillary thyroid cancer drew on CDR3 differences across clinicopathological groups. TCRdb reassembled clones from the PCR reads with MiXCR. None of the V and J calls come from the authors' own analysis; TCRdb made them. There are over 45,000 clones in the sample; around 25% occur only once, and 3.4% lies in the top ten. This entry comes from a study of metastatic and nonmetastatic thyroid tumors. Study-level background: The study looked at repertoires side by side in blood and in tumor or nodule tissue from malignant and benign thyroid patients. Overall study results and limits: Significantly greater TCR beta diversity was reportedly found in malignant thyroid tumors than in benign nodules (in blood and tumor).

Looked up from germline, CDR1 is DFQATT and CDR2 is SNEGSKA (reference sequence). With 5 bases removed from V and 5 bases from J, the gap between germline ends came to 16 bases. There are 14 residues in the CDR3. Patients were all untreated before their thyroid surgery. The source material was blood. The receptor was derived from a male donor with papillary thyroid cancer or a benign thyroid nodule (not recorded which). Some clones in this sample may be carry-over from other donors' samples. This chain uses TRBV20-1 with TRBJ2-1, with D possibly TRBD2 on 5 matching bases. As DNA, the CDR3 is TGCAGTGCTCCAACTAGAGCCCCTAACAATGAGCAGTTCTTC. Its protein product is CSAPTRAPNNEQFF.